This TCR beta chain was obtained from a study of T cell changes during pregnancy in multiple sclerosis. The table came from immunoSEQ multiplex PCR; TCRdb's copy has only in-frame clones and leaves some out. The data show 100,000 or so clones, 90% to 95% seen once. V lost 0 bases and J 5 bases, leaving 11 bases between the germline ends. CDR3 length: 14 residues. The germline V gene has CDR1 SGHDT and CDR2 YYEEEE. Sequences were derived from peripheral blood, sampled after pregnancy. The chain carries TRBV5-6 and TRBJ1-2, with D possibly matching TRBD1 (5 bases). The receptor comes from a female donor with multiple sclerosis, enrolled in a pregnancy study. CDR3 protein: CASSLGRGNYGYTF. As DNA, the CDR3 is TGTGCCAGCAGCTTGGGACGGGGGAATTATGGCTACACCTTC.